The 16 T cell receptor beta chains given below trace back to one sample, sequenced in a study of blood T cell repertoires in COVID-19. The method was immunoSEQ multiplex PCR; TCRdb's version includes in-frame clones alone and lacks a portion of them. The sample shows some 150,000 clones, 80% of them seen only once. Sequencing was done on a sample of peripheral blood. These TCRs come from a man aged 55 to 70 with acute or convalescent COVID-19.

This chain joins TRBV5-6 and TRBJ2-2, with 7 bases identical to TRBD1. The V gene's germline CDR1 is SGHDT and CDR2 YYEEEE. The ends lost 4 bases at V and 0 bases at J; junction bases unmatched: 9. The CDR3 has 17 residues. The CDR3 here is CASSVRTGTANTGELFF. The DNA for the CDR3 is TGTGCCAGCAGCGTACGAACCGGGACAGCGAACACCGGGGAGCTGTTTTTT.

The chain is built from TRBV18 and TRBJ1-1; 7 nucleotides match TRBD1. J was trimmed by 2 bases and V by 4 bases; bases with no gene match: 1. This CDR3 has 13 amino acids. Germline V CDR1 and CDR2: KGHSH, LQKENI. This chain's CDR3 is CASSRDSNTEAFF. DNA for the CDR3: TGTGCCAGCTCACGGGACAGTAACACTGAAGCTTTCTTT.

The chain combines TRBV7-3 with TRBJ2-7; 7 nucleotides align to TRBD1. V gave up 5 bases and J gave up 1 base; unmatched junction bases: 8. This CDR3 contains 15 residues. Germline V lookup: CDR1 SGHTA, CDR2 FQGTGA. CDR3 region: CASSQSGTASYEQYF. CDR3 nucleotides: TGTGCCAGCAGCCAATCCGGGACAGCTTCCTACGAGCAGTACTTC.

V and J are TRBV6-6 and TRBJ2-7; 8 bases agree with TRBD1. V shed 5 bases and J 3 bases; nucleotides not matched to a gene: 9. The CDR3 spans 15 residues. The germline V gene encodes CDR1 MNHNY and CDR2 SVGAGI (reference sequence). CDR3: CASSTSGTGHYEQYF. CDR3 nucleotide sequence: TGTGCCAGCAGTACCTCCGGGACAGGTCACTACGAGCAGTACTTC.

V and J are TRBV7-9 and TRBJ1-4; 10 bases fit TRBD1. CDR1 is SEHNR, CDR2 FQNEAQ, per germline (reference sequence). V dropped 5 bases and J dropped 4; count of bases not matched to a gene: 7. CDR3 size: 16 residues. Here the CDR3 DNA reads TGTGCCAGCAGCGCAAGACAGGGGGCGATTAATGAAAAACTGTTTTTT. Translating it yields CASSARQGAINEKLFF.

The chain joins TRBV30 to TRBJ1-6; 8 positions match TRBD1. From germline, CDR1 is GTSNPN and CDR2 SVGIG (reference sequence). Losses at the gene ends were 3 bases for V and 10 bases for J; bases not matched to a gene: 14. The CDR3 consists of 16 residues. The CDR3 region is CAWSPWTGFLNSPLHF. The CDR3 DNA follows: TGTGCCTGGAGCCCCTGGACAGGGTTTTTAAACTCACCCCTCCACTTT. The full variable domain, in which reference TRBV30 and TRBJ1-6 provide the parts outside the CDR3, is SQTIHQWPATLVQPVGSPLSLECTVEGTSNPNLYWYRQAAGRGLQLLFYSVGIGQISSEVPQNLSASRPQDRQFILSSKKLLLSDSGFYLCAWSPWTGFLNSPLHFGNGTRLTVT.

The rearrangement uses TRBV11-2 and TRBJ2-3; TRBD1 matches at 10 bases. The CDR3 extends over 15 amino acids. Looked up from germline, CDR1 is SGHAT and CDR2 is FQNNGV. The J segment lost 1 base and the V segment lost 5 bases, leaving 3 bases of the junction unmatched. CDR3 coding DNA: TGTGCCAGCAGCGTAGGGACAGGGGGCACAGATACGCAGTATTTT. Residues: CASSVGTGGTDTQYF.

The V gene is TRBV3-1 (or the pseudogene TRBV3-2), the J gene TRBJ2-4, with D uncertain. Trimming took 3 bases from V and 1 from J, leaving 7 bases between them. The CDR3 consists of 14 residues. Germline values: CDR1 LGHDT, CDR2 YNNKEL (reference sequence). This CDR3 is CASSQNSAKNIQYF. CDR3 sequence (DNA): TGTGCCAGCAGCCAGAACAGCGCCAAAAACATTCAGTACTTC.

The rearrangement uses TRBV7-2 and TRBJ2-3, with no clear D. This CDR3 is 11 amino acids long. V was cut by 5 bases and J by 5 bases, with 5 bases left in between. The germline CDR1 and CDR2 sequences are SGHTA and FQGNSA. The CDR3 loop reads CASSLRDTQYF. The CDR3 nucleotides read TGTGCCAGCAGCCTCAGAGATACGCAGTATTTT.

This sequence joins TRBV11-2 and TRBJ2-1; no reliable D call. This CDR3 region has 18 residues. V lost 3 bases and J lost 4, with 22 bases in between. Germline V gene lookup returns CDR1 SGHAT and CDR2 FQNNGV. This CDR3 reads CASSFLPERRQDYNEQFF. Here the CDR3 DNA reads TGTGCCAGCAGCTTTCTCCCAGAACGGCGGCAAGATTACAATGAGCAGTTCTTC.

The chain links TRBV11-3 to TRBJ2-1; 7 bases agree with TRBD1. This CDR3 contains 15 residues. J was trimmed by 4 bases and V by 3 bases; bases with no gene match: 6. The germline gives CDR1 SGHNT, CDR2 YENEEA. CDR3: CASSFEGAEYNEQFF. DNA of the CDR3: TGTGCCAGCAGCTTTGAGGGGGCGGAATACAATGAGCAGTTCTTC.

The V gene is TRBV5-4, the J gene TRBJ2-3; D is uncertain. Trimming cost V 3 bases and J 6 bases, with 14 bases left between them. The CDR3 spans 14 residues. Germline V gene data show CDR1 as SGHNT and CDR2 as YYREEE (reference sequence). The CDR3 reads CASSSPMKADTQYF. Written as DNA, the CDR3 is TGTGCCAGCAGCTCCCCTATGAAAGCCGATACGCAGTATTTT.

This chain connects TRBV3-1 (or the pseudogene TRBV3-2) to TRBJ1-1; D may be TRBD1 (5 bases). Between the trimmed V and J ends, which lost 3 bases and 4 bases, there was a span of 12 bases. The CDR3 runs 14 residues. Germline lookup yields CDR1 LGHDT and CDR2 YNNKEL (reference sequence). The CDR3 sequence: CASSHGGKATEAFF. Here the CDR3 DNA reads TGTGCCAGCAGCCATGGGGGGAAGGCCACTGAAGCTTTCTTT.

J is TRBJ1-1 and V is TRBV28; 8 bases agree with TRBD1. J gave up 1 base and V 5 bases, and 3 bases lay outside the gene matches. CDR1 and CDR2 (germline): MDHEN, SYDVKM. The CDR3 is 14 residues long. CDR3 in amino acids: CASSLRGPNTEAFF. The CDR3 region has the DNA TGTGCCAGCAGTCTCAGGGGGCCGAACACTGAAGCTTTCTTT.

V and J are TRBV28 and TRBJ1-2, with D possibly matching TRBD1 (5 bases). Germline CDR1 and CDR2: MDHEN and SYDVKM. The CDR3 covers 13 residues. The germline V and J ends were trimmed by 4 bases and 6 bases, with 12 bases remaining between them. DNA of the CDR3: TGTGCCAGCAGTTCCACACAGGAAAATGGCTACACCTTC. Protein sequence: CASSSTQENGYTF.

The genes are TRBV6-5 and TRBJ1-3; D remains unclear. The CDR3 contains 15 residues. Trimming pared 6 bases from V and 0 bases from J, leaving 12 bases between. The V gene's germline CDR1 is MNHEY and CDR2 SVGAGI. CDR3 sequence reads: CASRPPPGSGNTIYF. The CDR3 bases are TGTGCCAGCAGGCCCCCCCCGGGCTCTGGAAACACCATATATTTT.